These 28 T cell receptor beta chains were sequenced from one sample in a study of CD8 T cells in Susac syndrome. When the RNA was reverse transcribed, random hexamers were used with an input of roughly 0.5 to 1 ug. TCRdb re-analysed the immunoSEQ multiplex PCR reads in MiXCR, keeping a single row per CDR3 protein. The sample yields tens of thousands of distinct CDR3 sequences, about 95% seen once. Specimen: CD4+ T cells from PBMCs. The source is a human donor with Susac syndrome.

For this clonotype: At one end the junction does not follow the germline gene, possibly because of a read error. V and J are TRBV3-1 and TRBJ2-3, with D perhaps matching TRBD2 (5 bases). Per germline, CDR1 LGHDT and CDR2 YNNKEL (reference sequence). The CDR3 runs to 14 residues. CDR3 amino acids: CASSQVASKDTQYF. The CDR3, as DNA: TGTGCCAGCAGCCAAGTTGCTAGCAAAGATACGCAGTATTTT.

The rearrangement joins TRBV5-6 to TRBJ2-7; D call uncertain. The CDR3 is 14 residues long. Germline CDR1 reads SGHDT; CDR2 reads YYEEEE. With 2 bases removed from V and 4 bases from J, the gap between germline ends came to 13 bases. The CDR3 nucleotides are TGTGCCAGCAGCTTTCGTGGGAACCCTTACGAGCAGTACTTC. This translates into CASSFRGNPYEQYF.

The V call is TRBV7-2, the J call TRBJ2-2, with 8 bases aligning to TRBD2. In germline, CDR1 is SGHTA, CDR2 FQGNSA. V was pared by 2 bases and J by 4 bases, with 3 bases of the junction left unmatched. This CDR3 comprises 15 residues. For the CDR3, the DNA is TGTGCCAGCAGCTTATCGGCGGGGGGCACCGGGGAGCTGTTTTTT. Its protein product is CASSLSAGGTGELFF.

This chain connects TRBV30 to TRBJ2-5; a possible D gene is TRBD2 (5 bases). The CDR3 length is 14 residues. Germline V gene sequence: CDR1 GTSNPN, CDR2 SVGIG (reference sequence). Trimming cost V 4 bases and J 1 base, with 13 bases left between them. The CDR3 nucleotides read TGTGCCTGGAAGGAGGTCAGGATCCAAGAGACCCAGTACTTC. Amino acids: CAWKEVRIQETQYF. Full variable domain (rest looked up from reference TRBV30 and TRBJ2-5): SQTIHQWPATLVQPVGSPLSLECTVEGTSNPNLYWYRQAAGRGLQLLFYSVGIGQISSEVPQNLSASRPQDRQFILSSKKLLLSDSGFYLCAWKEVRIQETQYFGPGTRLLVL.

J is TRBJ2-7 and V is TRBV29-1, with TRBD1 matching 7 bases. CDR1 SQVTM and CDR2 ANQGSEA come from the germline V gene. There are 13 residues in the CDR3. V shed 7 bases, J shed 2 bases, and the junction held 8 bases outside the gene matches. The CDR3 here is CSASDRLTYEQYF. The CDR3 DNA follows: TGCAGCGCCTCGGACAGGCTCACCTACGAGCAGTACTTC.

The rearrangement joins TRBV29-1 to TRBJ1-2, with D tentatively TRBD1 (5 bases). Germline CDR1 and CDR2: SQVTM and ANQGSEA. The CDR3 is 10 residues long. Trimming shortened V by 2 bases and J by 8 bases, and 6 bases separated the two germline ends. Here the CDR3 DNA reads TGCAGCGTTGAAAGGGGCGGCTACACCTTC. Translated: CSVERGGYTF.

This clonotype was seen only once. This chain connects TRBV3-1 to TRBJ2-3; no clear D gene. Germline loops: CDR1 LGHDT, CDR2 YNNKEL (reference sequence). The CDR3 runs to 12 residues. Trimming left V 4 bases short and J 4 bases short, with 6 bases between. DNA of the CDR3: TGTGCCAGCAGCCCTGAGTCAGATACGCAGTATTTT. Its protein is CASSPESDTQYF.

This chain connects TRBV6-1 to TRBJ2-7; a possible D gene is TRBD1 (6 bases). The V end was cut by 5 bases, the J end by 5 bases, with 7 bases between. CDR1 MNHNS and CDR2 SASEGT come from the germline V gene. This CDR3 contains 11 residues. The CDR3: CASSNRDEQYF. The CDR3 nucleotides read TGTGCCAGCAGTAACAGGGACGAGCAGTACTTC.

This chain connects TRBV19 to TRBJ1-5; TRBD1 might be the D (5 bases). The CDR3 is 14 residues long. Germline assignment: CDR1 LNHDA and CDR2 SQIVND (reference sequence). With 6 bases removed from V and 3 bases from J, the gap between germline ends came to 12 bases. In nucleotides, the CDR3 is TGTGCCAGTAGGAAGCAGGGTGACAATCAGCCCCAGCATTTT. It specifies CASRKQGDNQPQHF.

The J gene is TRBJ2-5, the V gene TRBV28; TRBD2 is a possible D gene (7 bases). Trimming removed 3 bases at V and 1 base at J, with 27 bases between. CDR1 and CDR2 from the germline V gene are MDHEN and SYDVKM. This CDR3 is 20 amino acids long. DNA of the CDR3: TGTGCCAGCAGTTTTGAGTGGGGAGGGACTCAGGGGCAATCCCAAGAGACCCAGTACTTC. It encodes CASSFEWGGTQGQSQETQYF.

V and J are TRBV3-1 and TRBJ1-1; no definite D call. Deletions cut 4 bases from V and 2 bases from J, with 17 bases between. The V gene's germline CDR1 is LGHDT and CDR2 YNNKEL (reference sequence). CDR3 length: 16 amino acids. The CDR3 DNA reads TGTGCCAGCAGCCCAAGCGTGGTAAGCCCAAACACTGAAGCTTTCTTT. Translation: CASSPSVVSPNTEAFF.

The chain uses TRBV24-1 and TRBJ1-5, with D hard to call. The CDR3 has 13 amino acids. From germline, CDR1 is KGHDR and CDR2 SFDVKD. Trimming cost V 6 bases and J 5 bases, with 10 bases left between them. Here the CDR3 DNA reads TGTGCCACCAGTCGTGGGTGGGATCAGCCCCAGCATTTT. This translates into CATSRGWDQPQHF.

The chain combines TRBV3-1 with TRBJ1-2, with D unclear. CDR1 and CDR2 (germline): LGHDT, YNNKEL (reference sequence). Deletions cut 5 bases from V and 7 bases from J, with 11 bases between. This CDR3 spans 12 amino acids. CDR3 loop: CASSGGGVGYTF. The CDR3 DNA follows: TGTGCCAGCAGCGGAGGCGGGGTTGGCTACACCTTC. Using reference TRBV3-1 and TRBJ1-2 for the parts outside the CDR3, the full variable domain is DTAVSQTPKYLVTQMGNDKSIKCEQNLGHDTMYWYKQDSKKFLKIMFSYNNKELIINETVPNRFSPKSPDKAHLNLHINSLELGDSAVYFCASSGGGVGYTFGSGTRLTVV.

The genes are TRBV5-1 and TRBJ2-1; the D gene is possibly TRBD2 (6 bases). The CDR3 sequence is 11 residues long. From germline, CDR1 is SGHRS and CDR2 YFSETQ. Deletions cut 5 bases from V and 10 bases from J, with 10 bases between. CDR3 sequence (DNA): TGCGCCAGCAGGACTAGTAACGAGCAGTTCTTC. Its protein product is CASRTSNEQFF.

The chain carries TRBV28 and TRBJ2-7; TRBD1 aligns across 7 bases. Germline V gene lookup returns CDR1 MDHEN and CDR2 SYDVKM. The CDR3 consists of 14 residues. The ends lost 2 bases at V and 2 bases at J; junction bases unmatched: 3. The DNA for the CDR3 is TGTGCCAGCAGTTTAGAGGGGGCGCCCTACGAGCAGTACTTC. This encodes CASSLEGAPYEQYF.

The chain uses TRBV4-1 and TRBJ1-2; TRBD1 aligns across 8 bases. J gave up 8 bases and V 0 bases, and 11 bases lay outside the gene matches. This CDR3 has 16 amino acids. Germline CDR1 is MGHRA and CDR2 is YSYEKL. Here the CDR3 reads CASSQDRQTGVLGYTF. The CDR3 DNA follows: TGCGCCAGCAGCCAAGATCGCCAGACAGGGGTGTTAGGCTACACCTTC.

V is TRBV3-1 and J is TRBJ2-5; D might be TRBD2 (6 bases). Deletions cut 7 bases from V and 5 bases from J, with 14 bases between. The CDR3 has 13 amino acids. Germline V gene lookup returns CDR1 LGHDT and CDR2 YNNKEL (reference sequence). This CDR3 is CASTSGGRETQYF. The DNA for the CDR3 is TGTGCCAGCACTTCCGGGGGACGGGAGACCCAGTACTTC.

The chain uses TRBV30 and TRBJ1-6; 10 bases align to TRBD1. Germline V gives CDR1 GTSNPN, CDR2 SVGIG (reference sequence). This CDR3 is 15 amino acids long. With 2 bases clipped from V and 7 bases from J, the junction kept 5 bases outside the gene matches. CDR3 nucleotide sequence: TGTGCCTGGAGTCCTGACAGGGGGCAGAATTCACCCCTCCACTTT. It translates to CAWSPDRGQNSPLHF.

Regarding this clonotype: Its ends do not fully match the called genes, so a read error is possible. The chain couples TRBV9 to TRBJ2-1; tentative D call: TRBD1 (5 bases). This CDR3 contains 11 residues. Germline loops: CDR1 SGDLS, CDR2 YYNGEE. The DNA of the CDR3 is TGTGCCAGCAGCTCCAGCATGGCACAGGTCTTC. Its protein product is CASSSSMAQVF.

The chain has TRBV7-9 and TRBJ2-7; the match to TRBD2 covers 8 bases. The CDR3 consists of 14 residues. In germline, CDR1 is SEHNR, CDR2 FQNEAQ (reference sequence). The V gene end was trimmed by 3 bases and the J gene end by 3 bases; junction bases not matched to a gene: 4. The CDR3 spells CASSFAGGGYEQYF. The DNA for the CDR3 is TGTGCCAGCAGCTTTGCGGGGGGCGGCTACGAGCAGTACTTC.

V usage is TRBV30 and J usage is TRBJ2-7; no clear D gene. The CDR3 sequence is 10 residues long. Trimming cost V 0 bases and J 6 bases, with 3 bases left between them. Per the germline V gene, CDR1 is GTSNPN and CDR2 is SVGIG (reference sequence). The CDR3 DNA reads TGTGCCTGGAGTGTATCCGAGCAGTACTTC. Its protein product is CAWSVSEQYF.

This rearrangement joins TRBV6-2 or TRBV6-3 to TRBJ2-1, with 9 bases that match TRBD2. Germline V gives CDR1 MNHEY, CDR2 SVGEGT. The CDR3 spans 17 residues. With 2 bases clipped from V and 0 bases from J, the junction kept 5 bases outside the gene matches. CDR3 residues: CASSYTAGGSSYNEQFF. The CDR3 region has the DNA TGTGCCAGCAGTTACACTGCGGGGGGGAGCTCCTACAATGAGCAGTTCTTC.

The chain uses TRBV29-1 and TRBJ1-3; D is possibly TRBD1 (6 bases). V was clipped by 8 bases and J by 0 bases, with 8 bases between them. CDR3 size: 12 residues. The V gene's germline CDR1 is SQVTM and CDR2 ANQGSEA. The CDR3 protein is CSTRGSGNTIYF. The DNA for the CDR3 is TGCAGCACCAGGGGCTCTGGAAACACCATATATTTT.

The J gene is TRBJ2-2, the V gene TRBV2, with a tentative D call TRBD1 (6 bases). This CDR3 region has 15 residues. V lost 3 bases and J 3 bases, leaving 11 bases between the germline ends. The germline CDR1 and CDR2 sequences are SNHLY and FYNNEI. The CDR3 nucleotides are TGTGCCAGCAGTGAGCAGGGGACGGACACCGGGGAGCTGTTTTTT. Translated, it gives CASSEQGTDTGELFF.

The chain links TRBV25-1 to TRBJ2-3, with 7 bases fitting TRBD1. Germline-derived CDR1 and CDR2 are MGHDK and SYGVNS. The CDR3 is 13 residues long. Germline trimming cut 7 bases from V and 4 bases from J; bases unmatched to any gene: 5. The CDR3 DNA reads as TGTGCCAGCAAAGGGGGCGCCGCAGATACGCAGTATTTT. The encoded protein is CASKGGAADTQYF.

The rearrangement joins TRBV7-3 to TRBJ2-3; D not resolved. Germline V lookup: CDR1 SGHTA, CDR2 FQGTGA. CDR3 length: 14 residues. V lost 5 bases, J lost 3 bases, and 12 bases lay in between. The CDR3 DNA follows: TGTGCCAGCAGCGACGTTGGGCGGACAGATACGCAGTATTTT. Translation: CASSDVGRTDTQYF.

This chain joins TRBV29-1 and TRBJ1-4, with unresolved D. CDR1 SQVTM and CDR2 ANQGSEA come from the germline V gene. The CDR3 loop spans 11 amino acids. Trimming left V 7 bases short and J 1 base short, with 4 bases between. CDR3 sequence reads: CSGGTNEKLFF. The DNA of the CDR3 is TGCAGCGGGGGAACTAATGAAAAACTGTTTTTT.

The chain employs TRBV7-9 and TRBJ2-7, with TRBD1 matching 7 bases. This CDR3 comprises 15 residues. Per germline, CDR1 SEHNR and CDR2 FQNEAQ (reference sequence). After removal of 5 bases from V and 3 bases from J, the junction contained 10 bases not matched to a gene. CDR3: CASSLPGTADYEQYF. The CDR3 DNA reads as TGTGCCAGCAGCCTACCAGGGACAGCGGACTACGAGCAGTACTTC.